One and the same sample provided the 7 T cell receptor beta chains below, sequenced in a study of blood T cell repertoires in COVID-19. Method: immunoSEQ multiplex PCR; TCRdb's copy keeps in-frame clones and lacks some. The data contain 160,000 or so clones, about 83% of them singletons. Source material: peripheral blood. The receptors stem from a human donor in a cohort sampled during active COVID-19.

This clone showed up just a few times. The J gene is TRBJ2-2, the V gene TRBV6-2 or TRBV6-3; TRBD1 matches 11 bases. The CDR3 covers 16 residues. J gave up 3 bases and V 2 bases, and 2 bases lay outside the gene matches. CDR1 MNHEY and CDR2 SVGEGT come from the germline V gene. This CDR3 reads CASSYRDRGDTGELFF. The DNA for the CDR3 is TGTGCCAGCAGTTACCGGGACAGGGGGGACACCGGGGAGCTGTTTTTT.

J is TRBJ1-4 and V is TRBV27, with 9 bases aligning to TRBD1. This CDR3 has 15 residues. Germline loops: CDR1 MNHEY, CDR2 SMNVEV (reference sequence). V trimming: 3 bases; J trimming: 8 bases; junction bases outside the gene matches: 7. In DNA form, the CDR3 reads TGTGCCAGCAGTTTTTCGACAGGGGGAGACGAAAAACTGTTTTTT. Amino acid sequence: CASSFSTGGDEKLFF.

The sample holds a few counts of this clone. The chain links TRBV18 to TRBJ1-4; D perhaps matches TRBD1 (6 bases). The germline CDR1 and CDR2 sequences are KGHSH and LQKENI. V shed 4 bases and J shed 4 bases, with 13 bases lying between them. CDR3 length equals 15 residues. DNA of the CDR3: TGTGCCAGCTCACAGGGGACAACCAGTAATGAAAAACTGTTTTTT. It translates to CASSQGTTSNEKLFF.

The chain links TRBV12-1 to TRBJ2-3; the table calls TRBD2, which could not be checked here. TRBV12-1 is marked as a pseudogene. This CDR3 comprises 18 residues. The CDR3 sequence is CASSFACPAGGFTDTQYF. The CDR3 bases are TGTGCCAGCAGCTTTGCTTGCCCAGCGGGGGGGTTCACAGATACGCAGTATTTT.

The V and J genes are TRBV6-4 and TRBJ2-7; 11 bases line up with TRBD1. The CDR3 loop spans 14 amino acids. The germline V gene encodes CDR1 MRHNA and CDR2 SNTAGT. The V segment lost 6 bases and the J segment 4 bases; nucleotides outside the gene matches: 5. The CDR3 protein is CASSAGTGGYEQYF. The CDR3 DNA reads TGTGCCAGCAGCGCCGGGACAGGGGGTTACGAGCAGTACTTC.

This clone was counted a single time. The chain uses TRBV5-1 and TRBJ1-2, with 12 positions matching TRBD1. Trimming removed 4 bases from V and 3 bases from J; junction bases left unmatched: 7. Germline CDR1 is SGHRS and CDR2 is YFSETQ. CDR3 length: 16 amino acids. The CDR3 loop is CASSPTGTGGHYGYTF. As DNA, the CDR3 is TGCGCCAGCAGCCCGACCGGGACAGGGGGCCACTATGGCTACACCTTC. Together with reference TRBV5-1 and TRBJ1-2, the CDR3 gives the full variable domain: KAGVTQTPRYLIKTRGQQVTLSCSPISGHRSVSWYQQTPGQGLQFLFEYFSETQRNKGNFPGRFSGRQFSNSRSEMNVSTLELGDSALYLCASSPTGTGGHYGYTFGSGTRLTVV.

J is TRBJ2-7 and V is TRBV6-5; 10 bases align to TRBD1. The CDR3 runs to 15 residues. The ends lost 6 bases at V and 0 bases at J; junction bases unmatched: 5. Germline V CDR1 and CDR2: MNHEY, SVGAGI. CDR3 nucleotides: TGTGCCAGCAGCTCGGGACAGGGGCCCTCCTACGAGCAGTACTTC. This sequence encodes CASSSGQGPSYEQYF.